The subject of this entry is one TCR beta chain. The target antigen is unknown. Using RNA transcripts as the source, TCR beta CDR3 regions were amplified. TCR CDR3 underwent first-round RT-PCR with the HTBI primer set. TCRdb fed the multiplex PCR reads into MiXCR, producing one record per CDR3 protein. The table lists about 570,000 distinct CDR3 sequences, 46% of them singletons, with under 20% in the top ten. V shed 1 base and J shed 3 bases, with 12 bases lying between them. The CDR3 runs to 15 residues. Germline CDR1 SGDLS, CDR2 YYNGEE. Uncontrolled infection, other autoimmune disease, pregnancy or lactation barred patients from enrollment. Orbital computed tomography and thyroid ultrasound, together with serum TRAb and thyroxine and clinical symptoms, were used for diagnoses. This specimen comes from a study of T cells in Graves' hyperthyroidism and ophthalmopathy. Study-level results: Ophthalmopathy and stable hyperthyroidism were told apart by a 13 V-J model. The blood repertoire included most of the expanded thyroid clonotypes above 0.001.

The sequencing input was peripheral blood or thyroid tissue (not recorded which). This sequence was found in an adult woman with Graves' disease, either hyperthyroidism or ophthalmopathy (not recorded which). The chain is built from TRBV9 and TRBJ2-3, with D maybe TRBD1 (5 bases). The CDR3 sequence: CASSVQGIGTDTQYF. The CDR3 DNA follows: TGTGCCAGCAGCGTACAGGGAATAGGGACAGATACGCAGTATTTT.